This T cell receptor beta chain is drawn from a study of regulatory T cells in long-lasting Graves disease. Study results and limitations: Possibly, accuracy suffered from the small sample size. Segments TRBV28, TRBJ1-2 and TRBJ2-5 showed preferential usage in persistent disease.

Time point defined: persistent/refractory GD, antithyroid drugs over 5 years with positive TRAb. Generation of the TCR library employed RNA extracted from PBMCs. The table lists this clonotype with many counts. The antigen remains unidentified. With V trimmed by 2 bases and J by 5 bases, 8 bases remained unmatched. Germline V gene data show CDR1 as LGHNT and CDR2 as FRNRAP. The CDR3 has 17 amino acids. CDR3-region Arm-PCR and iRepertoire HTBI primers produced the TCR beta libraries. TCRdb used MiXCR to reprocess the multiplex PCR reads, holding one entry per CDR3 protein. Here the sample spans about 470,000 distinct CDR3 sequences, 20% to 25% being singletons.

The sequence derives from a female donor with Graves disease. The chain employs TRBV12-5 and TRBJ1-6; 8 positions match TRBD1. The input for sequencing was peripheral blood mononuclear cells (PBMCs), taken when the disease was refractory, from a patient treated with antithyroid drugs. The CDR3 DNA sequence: TGTGCTAGTGGTTTGATTCTAGGACAGGGCGATAATTCACCCCTCCACTTT. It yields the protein CASGLILGQGDNSPLHF.